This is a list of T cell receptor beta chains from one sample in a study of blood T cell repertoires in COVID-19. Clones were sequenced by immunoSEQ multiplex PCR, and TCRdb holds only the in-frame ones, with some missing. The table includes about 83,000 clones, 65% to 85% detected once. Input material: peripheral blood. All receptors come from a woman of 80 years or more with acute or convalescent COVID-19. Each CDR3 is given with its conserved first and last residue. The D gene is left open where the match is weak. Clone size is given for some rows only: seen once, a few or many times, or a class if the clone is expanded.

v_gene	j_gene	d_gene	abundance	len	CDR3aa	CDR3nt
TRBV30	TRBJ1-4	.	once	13	CAWSRGFNEKLFF	TGTGCCTGGAGTAGAGGGTTTAATGAAAAACTGTTTTTT
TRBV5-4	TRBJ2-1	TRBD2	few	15	CASSRSGGPPGEQFF	TGTGCCAGCAGTCGTAGCGGGGGCCCCCCAGGGGAGCAGTTCTTC
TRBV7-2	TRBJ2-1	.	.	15	CASSLDGLLGNEQFF	TGTGCCAGCAGCTTAGACGGACTCCTTGGCAATGAGCAGTTCTTC
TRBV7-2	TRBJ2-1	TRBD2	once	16	CASSLAGTSPSNEQFF	TGTGCCAGCAGCTTGGCCGGGACTAGCCCATCTAATGAGCAGTTCTTC
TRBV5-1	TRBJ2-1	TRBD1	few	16	CASSWGDRSSYNEQFF	TGCGCCAGCAGCTGGGGGGACAGGAGCTCCTACAATGAGCAGTTCTTC
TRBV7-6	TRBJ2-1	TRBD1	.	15	CASSLRGGLLGEQFF	TGTGCCAGCAGCTTAAGAGGGGGCTTATTGGGTGAGCAGTTCTTC
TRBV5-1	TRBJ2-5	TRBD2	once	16	CASSPAGAGGYETQYF	TGCGCCAGCAGCCCCGCGGGGGCGGGGGGATATGAGACCCAGTACTTC
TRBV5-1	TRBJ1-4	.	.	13	CASNEGTREKLFF	TGCGCCAGTAATGAGGGCACCCGTGAAAAACTGTTTTTT
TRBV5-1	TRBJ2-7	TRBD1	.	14	CASSPGTDNYEQYF	TGCGCCAGCAGCCCCGGGACAGACAATTACGAGCAGTACTTC
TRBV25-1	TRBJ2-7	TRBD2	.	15	CASSGILAGSYEQYF	TGTGCCAGCAGTGGGATACTAGCGGGGAGCTACGAGCAGTACTTC
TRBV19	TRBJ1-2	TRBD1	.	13	CASRGTVNYGYTF	TGTGCCAGTAGGGGGACAGTTAACTATGGCTACACCTTC
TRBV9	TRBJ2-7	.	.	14	CASSKGGGSYEQYF	TGTGCCAGCAGCAAAGGAGGAGGATCCTACGAGCAGTACTTC
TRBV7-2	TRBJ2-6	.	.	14	CATTRQNGANVLTF	TGTGCCACGACGAGACAAAACGGGGCCAACGTCCTGACTTTC
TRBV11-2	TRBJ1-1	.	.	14	CASSLQAMNTEAFF	TGTGCCAGCAGCTTACAGGCGATGAACACTGAAGCTTTCTTT
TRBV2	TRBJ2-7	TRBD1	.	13	CASNRDRNYEQYF	TGTGCCAGCAACCGGGACAGGAACTACGAGCAGTACTTC
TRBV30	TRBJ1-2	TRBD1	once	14	CAWSGDRQGDGYTF	TGTGCCTGGAGCGGAGATAGACAGGGGGACGGCTACACCTTC
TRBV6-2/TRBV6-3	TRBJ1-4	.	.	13	CASSPGPNEKLFF	TGTGCCAGCAGCCCGGGCCCGAATGAAAAACTGTTTTTT
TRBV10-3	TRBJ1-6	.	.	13	CAVQSSYNSPLHF	TGTGCCGTACAGAGCTCCTATAATTCACCCCTCCACTTT
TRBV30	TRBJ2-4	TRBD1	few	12	CALGQGSGIQYF	TGTGCCCTCGGACAGGGGTCTGGCATTCAGTACTTC
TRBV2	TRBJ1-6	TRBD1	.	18	CASSRTGGLSSYNSPLHF	TGTGCCAGCAGTCGGACAGGGGGGTTAAGCTCCTATAATTCACCCCTCCACTTT
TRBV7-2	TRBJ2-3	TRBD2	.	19	CASSLEGGSGLATTDTQYF	TGTGCCAGCAGCTTAGAGGGGGGCTCGGGACTAGCGACTACAGATACGCAGTATTTT
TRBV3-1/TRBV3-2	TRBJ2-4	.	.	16	CASSQGGPGIKNIQYF	TGTGCCAGCAGCCAGGGGGGGCCGGGGATAAAAAACATTCAGTACTTC